Listed here is a single TCR beta chain. Documented treatment: 19 received Ad26.COV2.S at low or high dose, single or two shots; five or six received placebo; per-sample allocation not given. Following the first vaccine or placebo injection, samples were taken on day 63. Expression of Wuhan-strain SARS-CoV-2 spike came from the Ad26 vector that formed the vaccine. This sample stems from a study of Ad26.COV2.S vaccination and SARS-CoV-2 variants. The V segment lost 2 bases and the J segment 5 bases; nucleotides outside the gene matches: 12. The germline V gene has CDR1 GTSNPN and CDR2 SVGIG (reference sequence). The CDR3 sequence is 16 residues long. TCRdb's table, derived via immunoSEQ multiplex PCR, lists solely in-frame clones and lacks some. In the table there are about half a million clones, around 89% of which are singletons.

This TCR was sampled from a person between 18 and 65 years old who received the Ad26.COV2.S COVID-19 vaccine or a placebo. The V and J genes are TRBV30 and TRBJ2-1; 7 nucleotides agree with TRBD2. Specimen: peripheral blood, collected in a trial of Ad26.COV2.S vaccine versus placebo. The CDR3 sequence: CAWSPRLGRAHNEQFF. The CDR3 DNA is TGTGCCTGGAGTCCCAGACTTGGGAGGGCCCACAATGAGCAGTTCTTC.